The 10 T cell receptor beta chains presented below share a single source sample, sequenced in a study of neurological immune-mediated disorders. TCRdb redid the calling of the 5' RACE reads with MiXCR, one entry per CDR3 protein. The sample carries under 90,000 distinct CDR3 sequences, 3% to 4.5% recorded once. Sequences were obtained from PBMCs. These TCRs come from a woman in her forties or fifties with multiple sclerosis.

This clonotype was seen a single time. This may arise from a read error, as a much more abundant clone is one base away. V and J are TRBV5-1 and TRBJ1-1; no firm D call. This CDR3 is built from 14 residues. CDR1 SGHRS and CDR2 YFSETQ come from the germline V gene. CDR3 sequence: CASSLSASGTEDFF. CDR3 nucleotide sequence: TGCGCCAGCAGCTTGTCAGCTTCGGGCACTGAAGATTTCTTT.

In this sample, this clonotype turned up many times. CDR3 sequence: CASRDLLGERSYEQYF. CDR3 in DNA: TGCGCCAGCAGGGACCTTCTAGGGGAAAGGTCCTACGAGCAGTACTTC. This rearrangement joins TRBV10-2 to TRBJ2-7; perhaps TRBD1 as D (5 bases). V dropped 6 bases and J dropped 1 base, with 19 bases sitting between them. The CDR3 has 16 residues. CDR1 and CDR2 from the germline V gene are WSHSY and SAAADI.

This clonotype has a count of ten or more. This CDR3 is CASSPRQGDSNQPQHF. Written as DNA, the CDR3 is TGTGCCAGCAGTCCAAGACAGGGGGATAGCAATCAGCCCCAGCATTTT. The J gene is TRBJ1-5, the V gene TRBV12-3 or TRBV12-4; 9 nucleotides match TRBD1. This CDR3 has 16 amino acids. The ends lost 5 bases at V and 0 bases at J; junction bases unmatched: 5.

The sample holds many counts of this clonotype. The chain links TRBV4-3 to TRBJ1-6, with 10 bases fitting TRBD1. Per germline, CDR1 LGHNA and CDR2 YSLEER. This CDR3 is built from 15 residues. With V trimmed by 4 bases and J by 7 bases, 4 bases remained unmatched. CDR3 sequence: CASSLDRGRNSPLHF. The CDR3 region has the DNA TGCGCCAGCAGCCTGGACAGGGGGAGGAATTCACCCCTCCACTTT.

This clonotype was counted at least ten times. V usage is TRBV20-1 and J usage is TRBJ2-3; 7 nucleotides line up with TRBD2. V lost 0 bases, J lost 2 bases, and 8 bases stayed unmatched. There are 16 residues in the CDR3. Germline loops: CDR1 DFQATT, CDR2 SNEGSKA (reference sequence). DNA of the CDR3: TGCAGTGCTAGAGAGTTCAAGCGGGGATTCACAGATACGCAGTATTTT. Its translation is CSAREFKRGFTDTQYF.

Details on this clonotype: A read error may produce the germline difference seen at one junction end. The chain joins TRBV4-3 to TRBJ1-5; 7 bases match TRBD1. Germline CDR1 is LGHNA and CDR2 is YSLEER. The length of the CDR3 is 14 residues. This CDR3 reads CASSLRQGNKTQNF. CDR3 bases: TGCGCCAGCAGCCTTCGACAGGGCAATAAGACCCAGAATTTT.

The table lists this clonotype with many counts. V usage is TRBV24-1 and J usage is TRBJ1-5, with TRBD1 identical over 9 bases. The CDR3 contains 16 residues. The junction had 2 bases not matched to a gene; V was cut back by 2 bases and J by 1 base. Per germline, CDR1 KGHDR and CDR2 SFDVKD. The CDR3 DNA reads as TGTGCCACCAGTGATTCACAGGGGGCGAGCAATCAGCCCCAGCATTTT. As protein: CATSDSQGASNQPQHF.

This clonotype has at least ten counts. V gene TRBV10-3 combines with J gene TRBJ2-7; possible D gene TRBD1, 5 bases. Per the germline V gene, CDR1 is ENHRY and CDR2 is SYGVKD. The CDR3 runs to 15 residues. V gave up 3 bases and J gave up 7 bases, with 19 bases separating them. The CDR3 loop reads CAISDQDIGVDEQYF. The CDR3 DNA reads TGTGCCATCAGTGACCAGGACATAGGGGTGGATGAGCAGTACTTC.

This clonotype was detected many times. The J gene is TRBJ2-5, the V gene TRBV5-5; D remains ambiguous. V shed 2 bases and J shed 3 bases, with 14 bases lying between them. CDR1 SGHKS and CDR2 YYEKEE come from the germline V gene (reference sequence). This CDR3 is 15 amino acids long. The CDR3 nucleotides read TGTGCCAGCAGCTTTAGGTACAGACCAGAAGAGACCCAGTACTTC. Translated, it gives CASSFRYRPEETQYF.

In this sample, this clonotype turned up a few times. Mismatch with germline at one junction end may stem from a read error. The chain employs TRBV7-7 and TRBJ2-2, with 7 bases matching TRBD1. The CDR3 spans 13 residues. The germline CDR1 and CDR2 sequences are SSHAT and FNYEAQ (reference sequence). CDR3 residues: CASSSTGAGELFF. In nucleotides, the CDR3 is TGTGCTAGCAGCTCCACAGGGGCCGGGGAGCTGTTTTTT.